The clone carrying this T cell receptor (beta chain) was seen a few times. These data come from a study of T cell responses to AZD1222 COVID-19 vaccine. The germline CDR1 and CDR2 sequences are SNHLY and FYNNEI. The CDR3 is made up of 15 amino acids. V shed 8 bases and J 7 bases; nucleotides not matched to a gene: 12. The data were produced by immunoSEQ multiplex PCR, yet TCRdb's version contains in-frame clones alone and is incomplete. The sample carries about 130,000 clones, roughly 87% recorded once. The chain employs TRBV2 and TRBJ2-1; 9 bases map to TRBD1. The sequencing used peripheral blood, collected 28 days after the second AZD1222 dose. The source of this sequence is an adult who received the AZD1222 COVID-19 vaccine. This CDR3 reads CASLMDRGRKNEQFF. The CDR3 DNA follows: TGTGCCAGCTTAATGGACAGGGGTAGGAAGAATGAGCAGTTCTTC.